This T cell receptor (beta chain) was identified in a study of vaccination and CD4 T cells after COVID-19. Study-wide background: Samples after vaccination came a median approximately 73 days past dose two, ranging 14 to 241.

The CDR3 sequence is 14 residues long. Germline V lookup: CDR1 DFQATT, CDR2 SNEGSKA (reference sequence). Study outcomes and limitations: The rise in median SARS-CoV-2-reactive clonotypes, from around 20 to 38, was not significant.

Specified treatment: approximately 9-day PBMC culture with coronavirus spike peptide pools or control peptides (ViraFEST assay). After culture for about ten days, isolation of CD4+ T cells was performed by negative selection. Sequencing of cultured CD4+ T cell DNA used the Oncomine TCR Beta short-read assay. Extraction of genomic DNA was performed on cultured CD4+ T cells. TCRdb fed the PCR reads into MiXCR, producing one record per CDR3 protein. The sample has fewer than 15,000 distinct CDR3 sequences, approximately 40% seen once. For this clonotype: Antigen unknown. A junction end diverges from the germline sequence, so it may reflect a read error.

The chain couples TRBV20-1 to TRBJ1-5; 7 nucleotides match TRBD1. Material for sequencing was CD4+ T cells from blood, cultured in vitro. The sequence was obtained from a human donor who had recovered from COVID-19. The DNA of the CDR3 is TGCAGTACTAGGGCTGACAGGGGCAATCAGCCCCAGCATTTT. It translates to CSTRADRGNQPQHF.